Each of the 25 T cell receptor beta chains below was sequenced from the same sample in a study of blood T cell repertoires in COVID-19. The data were produced by immunoSEQ multiplex PCR, yet TCRdb's version contains in-frame clones alone and is incomplete. The sample lists about 220,000 clones, roughly four fifths occurring once. The sample taken for sequencing was peripheral blood. These receptors were collected from a woman between 70 and 85 years old with COVID-19, enrolled during active disease.

This sequence joins TRBV5-6 and TRBJ2-7, with a possible D match to TRBD2 (6 bases). The CDR3 spans 15 residues. Germline-derived CDR1 and CDR2 are SGHDT and YYEEEE. With 1 base removed from V and 3 bases from J, the gap between germline ends came to 14 bases. This CDR3 reads CASSLRSGGFYEQYF. CDR3 sequence (DNA): TGTGCCAGCAGCTTGAGGAGTGGGGGGTTCTACGAGCAGTACTTC. Together with reference TRBV5-6 and TRBJ2-7, the CDR3 gives the full variable domain: DAGVTQSPTHLIKTRGQQVTLRCSPKSGHDTVSWYQQALGQGPQFIFQYYEEEERQRGNFPDRFSGHQFPNYSSELNVNALLLGDSALYLCASSLRSGGFYEQYFGPGTRLTVT.

V gene TRBV5-4 combines with J gene TRBJ1-2; 8 bases line up with TRBD1. V lost 0 bases, J lost 2 bases, and 6 bases stayed unmatched. The germline V gene encodes CDR1 SGHNT and CDR2 YYREEE (reference sequence). There are 16 residues in the CDR3. The CDR3 spells CASSLGYRTGNYGYTF. Here the CDR3 DNA reads TGTGCCAGCAGCTTGGGGTATCGGACAGGGAACTATGGCTACACCTTC.

This clone was detected only a few times. The chain uses TRBV10-3 and TRBJ1-3; D possibly corresponds to TRBD1 (6 bases). Trimming left V 8 bases short and J 0 bases short, with 8 bases between. The CDR3 consists of 13 residues. Germline-derived CDR1 and CDR2 are ENHRY and SYGVKD. For the CDR3, the DNA is TGTGCCATCGGACAGAACTCTGGAAACACCATATATTTT. Residues: CAIGQNSGNTIYF.

The rearrangement joins TRBV19 to TRBJ1-5; 8 nucleotides line up with TRBD1. V lost 5 bases, J lost 7 bases, and 13 bases stayed unmatched. This CDR3 is 16 amino acids long. Germline V gene lookup returns CDR1 LNHDA and CDR2 SQIVND (reference sequence). CDR3 nucleotides: TGTGCCAGTAGTTCCTTTAACAGGGGGATGCTCCAGCCCCAGCATTTT. It codes for CASSSFNRGMLQPQHF.

This clone has only one observation. V usage is TRBV19 and J usage is TRBJ1-2, with TRBD1 as a possible D gene (6 bases). The CDR3 totals 11 residues. V dropped 11 bases and J dropped 4 bases, with 11 bases sitting between them. Looked up from germline, CDR1 is LNHDA and CDR2 is SQIVND (reference sequence). For the CDR3, the DNA is TGTGCCGCGGGGGCCGGCTATGGCTACACCTTC. Amino acids: CAAGAGYGYTF.

This chain connects TRBV2 to TRBJ1-4; D gene uncertain. The length of the CDR3 is 14 residues. Germline-derived CDR1 and CDR2 are SNHLY and FYNNEI. V lost 11 bases and J 2 bases, leaving 15 bases between the germline ends. The CDR3 loop reads CAGSGGLTNEKLFF. Here the CDR3 DNA reads TGTGCCGGTAGTGGTGGGCTTACTAATGAAAAACTGTTTTTT.

The CDR3 reads CASSVEGDEQFF. The CDR3 DNA reads TGTGCCAGCAGCGTAGAAGGGGATGAGCAGTTCTTC. The chain links TRBV9 to TRBJ2-1; the D gene is possibly TRBD1 (5 bases). The germline V gene encodes CDR1 SGDLS and CDR2 YYNGEE. The CDR3 is 12 residues long. Trimming left V 0 bases short and J 8 bases short, with 6 bases between.

The J gene is TRBJ2-7, the V gene TRBV7-2; D is perhaps TRBD1 (6 bases). Germline CDR1 reads SGHTA; CDR2 reads FQGNSA. The CDR3 runs 14 residues. Trimming stripped 4 bases from V and 0 bases from J, with 10 bases between. CDR3 nucleotides: TGTGCCAGCAGCTCAGGGGTGAGCTCCTACGAGCAGTACTTC. This encodes CASSSGVSSYEQYF.

The sample holds one count of this clone. The chain is built from TRBV7-7 and TRBJ2-2; tentatively, D is TRBD2 (6 bases). V lost 3 bases and J 6 bases, leaving 8 bases between the germline ends. Per germline, CDR1 SSHAT and CDR2 FNYEAQ (reference sequence). CDR3 length: 13 residues. The CDR3 DNA is TGTGCCAGCAGCTTCCGGGGGTCCGGGGAGCTGTTTTTT. Translating gives CASSFRGSGELFF.

The chain has TRBV5-1 and TRBJ2-7; 8 positions agree with TRBD2. V dropped 0 bases and J dropped 2; count of bases not matched to a gene: 7. Germline V lookup: CDR1 SGHRS, CDR2 YFSETQ. The CDR3 has 16 residues. CDR3 DNA sequence: TGCGCCAGCAGCTTGGCCGGGACTAGAATCCCCTACGAGCAGTACTTC. Residues: CASSLAGTRIPYEQYF.

V and J are TRBV18 and TRBJ1-2, with 8 bases lining up with TRBD1. The CDR3 loop spans 16 amino acids. Germline V lookup: CDR1 KGHSH, CDR2 LQKENI. Trimming removed 4 bases from V and 7 bases from J; junction bases left unmatched: 14. DNA for the CDR3: TGTGCCAGCTCACGGGATACACTGGACAGGGAAGGTGGCTACACCTTC. Translated: CASSRDTLDREGGYTF.

The CDR3 here is CASSYHGQIDQPQHF. Here the CDR3 DNA reads TGTGCCAGCAGTTACCACGGACAGATCGATCAGCCCCAGCATTTT. V usage is TRBV6-2 or TRBV6-3 and J usage is TRBJ1-5; D is perhaps TRBD1 (6 bases). This CDR3 comprises 15 residues. Trimming pared 2 bases from V and 5 bases from J, leaving 13 bases between. CDR1 MNHEY and CDR2 SVGEGT come from the germline V gene.

The rearrangement links TRBV2 to TRBJ1-1, with TRBD1 matching over 10 bases. CDR1 SNHLY and CDR2 FYNNEI come from the germline V gene. Trimming removed 4 bases from V and 5 bases from J; junction bases left unmatched: 1. The CDR3 is 13 amino acids. In DNA, the CDR3 is TGTGCCAGCAGTGCGGGACAGGGGACTGAAGCTTTCTTT. Its protein is CASSAGQGTEAFF.

The chain couples TRBV6-5 to TRBJ1-1; D unclear. Germline V CDR1 and CDR2: MNHEY, SVGAGI. V lost 0 bases and J lost 3, with 11 bases in between. This CDR3 region has 15 residues. The chain's CDR3 is CASSYSSRGDTEAFF. The CDR3 DNA sequence: TGTGCCAGCAGTTACTCGAGTCGCGGGGACACTGAAGCTTTCTTT.

In this sample, this clone turned up once. The chain combines TRBV7-2 with TRBJ2-5, with D unresolved. Trimming left V 3 bases short and J 2 bases short, with 4 bases between. The CDR3 consists of 12 residues. Germline values: CDR1 SGHTA, CDR2 FQGNSA. In DNA, the CDR3 is TGTGCCAGCAGCTTCCATCAAGAGACCCAGTACTTC. Its translation: CASSFHQETQYF.

The chain employs TRBV28 and TRBJ2-7, with a tentative D call TRBD1 (6 bases). V was shortened by 8 bases and J by 6 bases, with 14 bases between the two germline ends. The CDR3 has 12 amino acids. The V gene's germline CDR1 is MDHEN and CDR2 SYDVKM. The CDR3 nucleotides read TGTGCCAGCTTTACCAGGGGTGGCGAGCAGTACTTC. Protein sequence: CASFTRGGEQYF.

This chain joins TRBV5-4 and TRBJ2-2; possible D gene TRBD1, 6 bases. CDR3 length equals 15 residues. Trimming pared 2 bases from V and 1 base from J, leaving 9 bases between. The V gene's germline CDR1 is SGHNT and CDR2 YYREEE (reference sequence). This CDR3 is CASSFPGVNTGELFF. The CDR3 DNA follows: TGTGCCAGCAGCTTCCCAGGGGTGAACACCGGGGAGCTGTTTTTT.

This clone was observed a few times. The CDR3 loop is CAISSSWPGRDTGELFF. The CDR3 region has the DNA TGTGCCATCAGTTCCTCCTGGCCCGGGCGGGACACCGGGGAGCTGTTTTTT. The chain combines TRBV10-3 with TRBJ2-2; D might be TRBD2 (5 bases). V dropped 5 bases and J dropped 3 bases, with 19 bases sitting between them. CDR1 ENHRY and CDR2 SYGVKD come from the germline V gene. This CDR3 spans 17 amino acids.

The chain has TRBV7-2 and TRBJ2-7; 8 nucleotides line up with TRBD2. Germline loops: CDR1 SGHTA, CDR2 FQGNSA. The length of the CDR3 is 14 residues. Trimming cost V 1 base and J 9 bases; bases outside gene matches: 8. The CDR3 here is CASSLDGGTRRQYF. In DNA form, the CDR3 reads TGTGCCAGCAGCTTAGATGGGGGGACTAGGCGGCAGTACTTC.

V and J are TRBV5-4 and TRBJ2-2; D perhaps matches TRBD1 (5 bases). CDR3 size: 14 residues. Germline assignment: CDR1 SGHNT and CDR2 YYREEE (reference sequence). V lost 5 bases, J lost 5 bases, and 13 bases lay in between. CDR3 loop: CASSPRVGTGELFF. CDR3 nucleotides: TGTGCCAGCAGTCCCAGGGTTGGGACCGGGGAGCTGTTTTTT.

The J gene is TRBJ2-7, the V gene TRBV27, with 8 bases aligning to TRBD1. V trimming: 8 bases; J trimming: 0 bases; junction bases outside the gene matches: 9. Looked up from germline, CDR1 is MNHEY and CDR2 is SMNVEV (reference sequence). This CDR3 spans 15 amino acids. The CDR3 bases are TGTGCCAGCCGCCGGACAGGGCCCAACTCCTACGAGCAGTACTTC. It specifies CASRRTGPNSYEQYF.

The chain employs TRBV19 and TRBJ2-5; 11 nucleotides line up with TRBD1. The length of the CDR3 is 17 residues. Germline CDR1 reads LNHDA; CDR2 reads SQIVND (reference sequence). After removal of 7 bases from V and 5 bases from J, the junction contained 15 bases not matched to a gene. The CDR3 loop is CASKGTGGRLPTETQYF. CDR3 nucleotides: TGTGCCAGTAAGGGGACAGGGGGGCGACTACCTACGGAGACCCAGTACTTC.

This rearrangement joins TRBV7-2 to TRBJ2-3; 9 nucleotides line up with TRBD1. Germline V gene sequence: CDR1 SGHTA, CDR2 FQGNSA. The CDR3 loop spans 16 amino acids. The J segment lost 1 base and the V segment lost 4 bases, leaving 6 bases of the junction unmatched. CDR3 nucleotides: TGTGCCAGCAGCTCCGGACAGGGGCCTCGCACAGATACGCAGTATTTT. Encoded protein: CASSSGQGPRTDTQYF.

V and J are TRBV29-1 and TRBJ1-1, with a possible D match to TRBD1 (5 bases). CDR1 and CDR2 (germline): SQVTM, ANQGSEA. V was clipped by 6 bases and J by 8 bases, with 16 bases between them. The CDR3 covers 12 residues. For the CDR3, the DNA is TGCAGCGTAAAGAACAGGAACCGCGAAGCTTTCTTT. Residues: CSVKNRNREAFF.

The CDR3 sequence is CASSFTLTGGPSPLHF. As DNA, the CDR3 is TGTGCCAGCAGTTTCACACTGACAGGGGGGCCTTCACCCCTCCACTTT. The V and J genes are TRBV6-6 and TRBJ1-6, with 9 bases identical to TRBD1. Germline-derived CDR1 and CDR2 are MNHNY and SVGAGI (reference sequence). V gave up 4 bases and J gave up 9 bases; unmatched junction bases: 10. This CDR3 is 16 amino acids long.